This T cell receptor beta chain was found in a study of sequential checkpoint blockade in melanoma (dated by TCRdb to about 2019). With regard to the full study: Patients were randomized 1:1 to first-line nivolumab followed by ipilimumab (arm A) or ipilimumab followed by nivolumab (arm B). Both trial sequences were followed by maintenance nivolumab.

What the study reported, not specific to this receptor: The response-prediction model combining TCR metrics and mutation burden needs validation in larger, independent patient cohorts.

The immunoSEQ Assay was used to immunosequence TCRbeta CDR3 regions from genomic DNA. Before high-throughput sequencing, the genomic DNA was amplified using bias-controlled multiplex PCR. Turning to the authors' computational methods: To quantify the absolute abundance of each unique TCRbeta CDR3 region, the sequences were collapsed and filtered. Clonality, defined as 1 minus Pielou's evenness, was calculated using productive rearrangements only. Clones with significantly greater frequencies in on-treatment versus baseline samples were identified using a previously published method. TCRdb carries this immuneACCESS record with in-frame sequences only. Its versions omit some clonotypes, under half of them owing to an unresolved V gene in the studies checked, with the rest unexplained. From that table come the V and J calls and clone size; the DNA was used to work out D and trimming. Counted in this sample were fewer than 40,000 clones; about 88% of them appeared once. Together, the top ten hold around an eighth of the sample.

Here V drops 4 bases and J drops 3 bases, and the junction holds 3 bases not matched to any gene. CDR1 MNHEY and CDR2 SVGAGI were looked up in the germline V gene. The CDR3 goes from the cysteine to the phenylalanine over 13 residues. The read is trimmed to its CDR3 DNA, 39 bases read in frame from base 1. Points on this clone: Its antigen remains undetermined. Nothing much larger sits one base from this clone, and base qualities are not available. This specimen includes other DNA sequences encoding the same CDR3.

What this sample's treatment or condition label stands for: randomized to nivolumab then ipilimumab (arm A) or the reverse (arm B). Prior DNA-damaging chemotherapy had not been received by any trial patient. Live CD3+CD8+ cells negative for CD19 and CD56 were sorted from thawed PBMCs on a FACS Aria II flow cytometer. The samples were obtained from melanoma patients enrolled in CheckMate 064, an open-label, randomized phase II trial testing sequential checkpoint blockade. Peripheral blood mononuclear cells were collected by leukapheresis, purified using Ficoll-Paque, and frozen in human serum containing approximately 9.8% DMSO. Right after sorting, the blood CD3+CD8+ cells were verified to be >95% pure, and DNA extraction followed.

The source is a human donor with melanoma. The sample was CD8+ T cells sorted from blood (inferred from file names), taken from a patient given nivolumab and ipilimumab in sequence. The sequence links TRBV6-5 to TRBJ2-7; 7 middle bases align to TRBD1. The CDR3 reads as follows: CASSLSGGYEQYF. The bases read TGTGCCAGCAGTTTATCAGGGGGCTACGAGCAGTACTTC.